This T cell receptor beta chain is drawn from a study of Ad26.COV2.S vaccination and SARS-CoV-2 variants. Background on the study: Enrollment placed the donor in the COV1001 Ad26.COV2.S trial arm.

Clones were sequenced by immunoSEQ multiplex PCR, and TCRdb holds only the in-frame ones, with some missing. Altogether some 520,000 clones are present, 70% to 90% being singletons, with the ten largest covering around 13%. Germline V gene lookup returns CDR1 MGHRA and CDR2 YSYEKL. V was shortened by 6 bases and J by 2 bases, with 11 bases between the two germline ends. This CDR3 is built from 14 residues. This sample's treatment: some 19 received Ad26.COV2.S at low or high dose, single or two shots; several received placebo; per-sample allocation not given. Specimens were obtained on day 63 following the first vaccine or placebo injection.

The source material was peripheral blood, sampled in a trial of Ad26.COV2.S vaccine versus placebo. The TCR sequence derives from a person aged 18-60 years who received the Ad26.COV2.S COVID-19 vaccine or a placebo. The V and J genes are TRBV4-1 and TRBJ2-1, with D perhaps matching TRBD2 (6 bases). CDR3 loop: CASSQLATYNEQFF. For the CDR3, the DNA is TGCGCCAGCAGTCAGCTAGCGACCTACAATGAGCAGTTCTTC.